This TCR beta chain was profiled in a study of blood T cell repertoires in COVID-19 (dated by TCRdb to the early 2020s). Context from the whole study: Samples covering the acute and convalescent phases of COVID-19 were provided by collaborators in the United States, Italy and Spain. Samples were obtained from the ongoing ImmuneRACE study (first 160 participants) and from roughly 1,300 subjects provided by 6 global collaborators. The repertoires were released in a freely available public database intended as a resource for research on the immune response to SARS-CoV-2. Nearly every sample came with metadata listing a de-identified subject ID, COVID-19 status, age in years and sex. Where available, HLA class I and class II types were taken from metadata supplied by the sample provider and were not determined by assay-based typing. The prospective study material was composed of cDNA or gDNA derived from T cells, B-cell-depleted T cells, or PBMCs. Deeply sampled blood TCRbeta repertoires from subjects exposed to, actively infected with, or recovered from COVID-19 were included in the dataset. General findings and caveats noted by the study authors: Clinical and demographic metadata were provided uncurated, with the amount varying by source and participant.

TCRbeta CDR3 regions were amplified from genomic DNA by means of the immunoSEQ Assay, a bias-controlled multiplex PCR. As for the original processing: The number of nucleated cells in each sample was estimated by amplification of reference gene primers within the assay. To quantify the absolute abundance of each unique TCRbeta CDR3 rearrangement, sequence reads were collapsed and filtered. For each sample, productive Simpson clonality was calculated as the square root of Simpson's diversity index across productive rearrangements. As stored in TCRdb, this immuneACCESS dataset retains in-frame rearrangements with V and J assigned. A fraction of the clones does not appear; measured against another copy, unresolved V genes explain less than half of the discrepancy, and the remainder lacks a known reason. The DNA gave D and trimming, while V, J and clone size come from that table. This sample comprises some 120,000 clones, around 80% of them detected only once. The ten most abundant clones make up approximately 0.75% of the sample.

Whole blood was collected in K2EDTA tubes by collaborating institutions according to the institutions' own protocols. For TCRbeta analysis, collaborators shipped samples as frozen whole blood, isolated PBMCs, or DNA extracted from either of those sample types. Comment on this clone: Its antigen target is currently unknown. No base-level quality is on record; no much larger clone is a single base apart.

V lost 0 bases and J lost 5 bases, and the count of bases not matched to a germline gene is 2. The germline V gene gives CDR1 as SGHRS and CDR2 as YFSETQ. The cysteine opens and the phenylalanine closes a CDR3 of 16 amino acids. The only DNA kept is the CDR3, 48 bases in frame from the first base. Rearrangement joined TRBV5-1 to TRBJ2-3, with TRBD2 identical over 14 junction bases. The source is a woman aged 70-85 years with acute or convalescent COVID-19. Sequenced: peripheral blood. The CDR3 region: CASSLGLAGGQDTQYF. DNA sequence: TGCGCCAGCAGCTTGGGACTAGCGGGGGGGCAAGATACGCAGTATTTT.